A selection of T cell receptor beta chains follows, all from one sample in a study of shared clonotypes between healthy human individuals. This table comes from immunoSEQ multiplex PCR, and its TCRdb copy is limited to in-frame clones, with some not included. The sample has some 2.1 million clones; about 95% are singletons. The sample consisted of naive CD8+ T cells sorted from blood. The origin of the receptors is a man between 18 and 29 years old in good health. Both conserved end residues are trimmed from each CDR3.

j_gene	v_gene	CDR3aa
TRBJ2-7	TRBV5-6	ASSFSSSGTSYEQY
TRBJ2-5	TRBV5-6	ASSPRVGPALETQY
TRBJ2-1	TRBV5-1	ASSLALGSYNEQF
TRBJ2-5	TRBV6-6	ASSYFGTGQETQY
TRBJ2-7	TRBV5-1	ARWEKKGLYEQY
TRBJ2-7	TRBV7-9	ASSFWEAGSSYEQY
TRBJ2-7	TRBV11-2	ASSFLGLGVPYEQY
TRBJ2-7	TRBV19	ASSILSGSEGVYEQY
TRBJ1-1	TRBV9	ASSPDGGGTAEAF
TRBJ2-3	TRBV30	AWSVARPNRLASTDTQY
TRBJ1-2	TRBV7-9	ASSSGQGNYGYT
TRBJ1-2	TRBV6-5	ASSWDGTARRDGYT
TRBJ2-5	TRBV27	ASRKGDYFLETQY
TRBJ2-3	TRBV28	ASSFPSGGADTQY
TRBJ2-7	TRBV27	ASSGTENSYEQY
TRBJ2-1	TRBV9	ASSVEPSLGANEQF
TRBJ2-7	TRBV6-6	ASSYSVSYEQY
TRBJ1-2	TRBV28	ASRTGMGYGYT
TRBJ2-3	TRBV10-3	AISDNWGVVHTQY
TRBJ1-1	TRBV6-5	ASSSPGEGDTEAF
TRBJ1-5	TRBV30	AWGEGENSNQPQH
TRBJ2-7	TRBV6-5	ASLHQY
TRBJ2-2	TRBV19	ASTSFNGGSETGELF
TRBJ2-5	TRBV4-1	ASSQLIAGGISVTQY
TRBJ1-2	TRBV11-2	ASSLGAYGYT
TRBJ2-5	TRBV27	ASSSLTSAGETQY
TRBJ2-5	TRBV7-2	ASNPGQGGRGTQY
TRBJ2-7	TRBV10-2	ASSESPASGAYEQY
TRBJ2-7	TRBV7-8	ASSLAASGAAYEQY
TRBJ2-3	TRBV2	ASSEHVRSDTQY
TRBJ2-3	TRBV19	ASSIMPGTDTQY